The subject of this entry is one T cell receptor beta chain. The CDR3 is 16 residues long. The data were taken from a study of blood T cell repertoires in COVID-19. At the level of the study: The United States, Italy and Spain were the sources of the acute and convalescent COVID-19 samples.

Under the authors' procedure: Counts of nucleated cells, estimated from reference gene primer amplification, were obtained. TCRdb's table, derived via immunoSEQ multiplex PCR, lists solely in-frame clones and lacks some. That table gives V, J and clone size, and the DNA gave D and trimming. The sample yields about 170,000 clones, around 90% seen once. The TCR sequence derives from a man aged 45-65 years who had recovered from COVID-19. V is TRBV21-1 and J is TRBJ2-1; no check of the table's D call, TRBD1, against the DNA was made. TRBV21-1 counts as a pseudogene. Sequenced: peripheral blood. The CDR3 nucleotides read TGTGCCAGCAGAAAATCCAGCGAGGGGGAAGACAATGAGCAGTTCTTC. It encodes CASRKSSEGEDNEQFF.